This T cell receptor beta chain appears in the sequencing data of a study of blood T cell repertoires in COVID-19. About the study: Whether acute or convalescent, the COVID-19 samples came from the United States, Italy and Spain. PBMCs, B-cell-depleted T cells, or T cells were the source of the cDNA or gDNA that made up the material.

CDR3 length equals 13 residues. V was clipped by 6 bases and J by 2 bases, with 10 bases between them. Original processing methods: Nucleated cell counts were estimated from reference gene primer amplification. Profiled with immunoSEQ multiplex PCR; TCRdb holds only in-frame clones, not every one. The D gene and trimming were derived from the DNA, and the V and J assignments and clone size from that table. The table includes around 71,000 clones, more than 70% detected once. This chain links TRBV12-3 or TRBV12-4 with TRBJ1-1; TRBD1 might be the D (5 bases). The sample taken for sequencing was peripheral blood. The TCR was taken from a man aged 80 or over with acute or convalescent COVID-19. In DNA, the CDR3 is TGTGCCAGCAGCCCGACAGCTAACACTGAAGCTTTCTTT. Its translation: CASSPTANTEAFF.